This T cell receptor (beta chain) was identified in a study of blood T cell repertoires in COVID-19 (dated by TCRdb to between 2020 and 2021). With respect to the entire study: The collaborator samples originated in the United States, Italy and Spain and spanned the acute and convalescent phases of COVID-19. The material from the prospective study consisted of cDNA or gDNA derived from T cells, B-cell-depleted T cells, or PBMCs. The dataset comprised deeply sampled blood TCRbeta repertoires from subjects exposed to, actively infected with, or recovered from COVID-19. The repertoires were released in a freely available public database intended as a resource for research on the immune response to SARS-CoV-2. The samples were drawn from two sources: the first 160 participants of the ongoing ImmuneRACE study, and 1,200 or so subjects contributed by 6 global collaborators. Nearly every sample came with metadata listing a de-identified subject ID, COVID-19 status, age in years and sex. HLA class I and class II types, where available, came from metadata supplied by the sample provider rather than from assay-based typing. Here is what the overall study found, with its caveats: The quantity of clinical and demographic metadata differed by source and by participant and was supplied without curation.

For this clone: Its antigen is currently not known. Base qualities are not provided; no much larger clone lies one nucleotide away.

The immunoSEQ Assay, a bias-controlled multiplex PCR, was used to amplify TCRbeta CDR3 regions from genomic DNA. As for the original processing: The number of nucleated cells in each sample was estimated by amplification of reference gene primers within the assay. Sequence reads were collapsed and filtered to measure the absolute abundance of every unique TCRbeta CDR3 rearrangement. Productive Simpson clonality was computed per sample as the square root of Simpson's diversity index over productive rearrangements. The clones in this table, taken by TCRdb from immuneACCESS, are in-frame only. Not every clone is retained; where verified, under half of the shortfall comes from an unresolved V gene, and the cause of the rest is unknown. That table is the source of V, J and clone size, and D and trimming were worked out from the DNA. The sample table records under 45,000 clones; around 80% of these occur just once. The ten largest clonotypes hold roughly 45% of the sample.

The CDR3 contains 14 residues, cysteine and phenylalanine counted. The sequence is cut down to CDR3 DNA, 42 bases in frame from base 1. CDR1 and CDR2 (DFQATT, SNEGSKA) derive from the germline V gene (reference sequence). V is cut back by 3 bases and J by 2 bases, with 6 bases in the junction unmatched. Collaborating institutions collected whole blood in K2EDTA tubes following their own protocols. For TCRbeta analysis, collaborator samples were shipped as frozen whole blood, as isolated PBMCs, or as DNA extracted from either sample type. Source material: peripheral blood. Recombination joined TRBV20-1 with TRBJ2-7, with 8 central nucleotides matching TRBD1. This clonotype originated in a woman aged 80 or over with active or convalescent COVID-19. The DNA sequence is given as TGCAGTGCTAGTAGTCCAGGGGGCACCTACGAGCAGTACTTC. This encodes CSASSPGGTYEQYF.